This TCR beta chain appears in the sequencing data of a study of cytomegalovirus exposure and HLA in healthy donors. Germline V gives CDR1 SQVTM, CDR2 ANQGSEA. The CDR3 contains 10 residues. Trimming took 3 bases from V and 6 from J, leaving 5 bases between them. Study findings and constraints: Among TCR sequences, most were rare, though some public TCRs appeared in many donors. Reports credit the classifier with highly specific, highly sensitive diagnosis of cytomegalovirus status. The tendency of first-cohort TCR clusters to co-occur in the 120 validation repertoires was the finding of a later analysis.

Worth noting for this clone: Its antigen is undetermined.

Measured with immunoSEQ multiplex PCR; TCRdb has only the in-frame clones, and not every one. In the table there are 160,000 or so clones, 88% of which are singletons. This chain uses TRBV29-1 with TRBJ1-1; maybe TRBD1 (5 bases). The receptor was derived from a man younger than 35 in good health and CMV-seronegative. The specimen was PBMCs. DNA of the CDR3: TGCAGCGTTGACAGGGCTGAAGCTTTCTTT. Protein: CSVDRAEAFF.